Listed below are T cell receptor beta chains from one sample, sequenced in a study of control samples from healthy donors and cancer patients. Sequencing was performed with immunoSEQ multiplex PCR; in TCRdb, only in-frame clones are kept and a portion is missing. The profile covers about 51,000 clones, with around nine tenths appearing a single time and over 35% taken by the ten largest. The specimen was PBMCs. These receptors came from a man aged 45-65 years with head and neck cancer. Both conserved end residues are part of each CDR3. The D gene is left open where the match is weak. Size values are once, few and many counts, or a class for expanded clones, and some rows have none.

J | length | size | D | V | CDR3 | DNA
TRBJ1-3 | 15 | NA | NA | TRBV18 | CASSPGQPSGNTIYF | TGTGCCAGCTCACCCGGACAGCCCTCTGGAAACACCATATATTTT
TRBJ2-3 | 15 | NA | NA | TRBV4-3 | CASSQETVSTDTQYF | TGCGCCAGCAGCCAAGAGACAGTTAGCACAGATACGCAGTATTTT
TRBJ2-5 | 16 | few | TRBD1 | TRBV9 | CASSITGGGHKETQYF | TGTGCCAGCAGCATTACAGGGGGCGGGCACAAAGAGACCCAGTACTTC
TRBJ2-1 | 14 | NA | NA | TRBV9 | CASSITLGYNEQFF | TGTGCCAGCAGCATCACCTTAGGTTACAATGAGCAGTTCTTC
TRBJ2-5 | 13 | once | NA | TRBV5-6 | CASSRPSKETQYF | TGTGCCAGCAGTAGACCCAGCAAGGAGACCCAGTACTTC
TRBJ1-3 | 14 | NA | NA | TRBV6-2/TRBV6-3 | CASSFDRAGNTIYF | TGTGCCAGCAGTTTCGACAGAGCTGGAAACACCATATATTTT
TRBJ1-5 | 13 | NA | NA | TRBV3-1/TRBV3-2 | CASSQGANQPQHF | TGTGCCAGCAGCCAGGGGGCCAATCAGCCCCAGCATTTT
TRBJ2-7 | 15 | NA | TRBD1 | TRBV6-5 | CASSYEGTGFVEQYF | TGTGCCAGCAGTTACGAGGGGACAGGGTTCGTCGAGCAGTACTTC
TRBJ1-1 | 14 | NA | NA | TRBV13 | CASSLRGWEDEAFF | TGTGCCAGCAGCTTACGAGGGTGGGAGGATGAAGCTTTCTTT
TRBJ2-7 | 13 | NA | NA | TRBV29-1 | CSAAAGEAYEQYF | TGCAGCGCCGCGGCAGGGGAGGCCTACGAGCAGTACTTC
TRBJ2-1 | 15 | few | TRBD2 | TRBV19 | CASRTSGSSYNEQFF | TGTGCCAGTAGAACTAGCGGGAGCTCCTACAATGAGCAGTTCTTC
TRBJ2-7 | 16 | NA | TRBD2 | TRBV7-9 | CASSRPGTRSPNEQYF | TGTGCCAGCAGCCGCCCCGGGACTAGGTCTCCCAACGAGCAGTACTTC